This TCR beta chain was found in a study of cytomegalovirus exposure and HLA in healthy donors. V shed 8 bases and J 6 bases; nucleotides not matched to a gene: 10. The CDR3 length is 15 residues. Germline values: CDR1 MDHEN, CDR2 SYDVKM. Whole-study results and caveats: TCR beta sequences reportedly predicted most subjects' HLA-A and HLA-B alleles accurately. Likely technical artifact: a cluster of highly shared sequence variants. The authors later found most CMV-associated TCR beta chains appeared HLA-restricted. Cytomegalovirus association was assigned to under 200 TCR beta chains.

Use of 60 Vbeta and 13 Jbeta primers characterized the PCR. Measured with immunoSEQ multiplex PCR; TCRdb has only the in-frame clones, and not every one. In the table there are about 120,000 clones, 75% to 90% of which are singletons. To note about this clone: Its matching antigen is unknown.

Sequencing used PBMCs. This rearrangement joins TRBV28 to TRBJ2-1, with 10 nucleotides matching TRBD2. This receptor was obtained from a man younger than 35 in good health and CMV-seropositive. The CDR3 DNA reads TGTGCCAGCGGCAAATTAGCGGGGGGTGGCAATGAGCAGTTCTTC. Translating gives CASGKLAGGGNEQFF.